The entry that follows covers one T cell receptor beta chain sequence. The antigen is not known. TCRdb recomputed calls from the 5' RACE reads with MiXCR, one row per CDR3 protein. The table lists about 500,000 distinct CDR3 sequences, roughly 12% of them singletons. This record belongs to a study of CD8 T cells in ankylosing spondylitis. Looked up from germline, CDR1 is GTSNPN and CDR2 is SVGIG (reference sequence). The CDR3 loop spans 15 amino acids. V shed 0 bases and J shed 6 bases, with 12 bases lying between them. Study-level points and caveats: There was reportedly significant enrichment of clones that were disease-linked in matched ankylosing spondylitis synovial fluid. Seemingly distinctive of ankylosing spondylitis blood was a TCR beta motif formed by eight highly homologous variants.

This sequence was found in a male donor with ankylosing spondylitis. The material sequenced was blood, either unsorted or a sorted T cell fraction (not recorded which). The chain carries TRBV30 and TRBJ1-6, with D unresolved. This CDR3 reads CAWSVRPKGNSPLHF. The CDR3 bases are TGTGCCTGGAGTGTACGGCCAAAGGGTAATTCACCCCTCCACTTT.